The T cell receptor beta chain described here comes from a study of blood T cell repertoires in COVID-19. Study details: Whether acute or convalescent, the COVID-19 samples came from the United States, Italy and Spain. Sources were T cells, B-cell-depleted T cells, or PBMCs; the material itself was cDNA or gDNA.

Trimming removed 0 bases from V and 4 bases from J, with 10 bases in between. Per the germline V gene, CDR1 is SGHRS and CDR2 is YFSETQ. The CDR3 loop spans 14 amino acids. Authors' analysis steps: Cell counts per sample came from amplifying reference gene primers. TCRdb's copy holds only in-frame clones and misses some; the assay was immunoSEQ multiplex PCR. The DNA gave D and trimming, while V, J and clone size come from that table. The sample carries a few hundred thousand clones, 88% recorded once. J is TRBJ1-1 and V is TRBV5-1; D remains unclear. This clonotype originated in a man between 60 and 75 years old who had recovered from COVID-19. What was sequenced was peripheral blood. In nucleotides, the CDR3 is TGCGCCAGCAGCTTGGCAGACATGTCCACTGAAGCTTTCTTT. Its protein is CASSLADMSTEAFF.